A selection of T cell receptor beta chains follows, all from one sample in a study of blood T cell repertoires in COVID-19. This table comes from immunoSEQ multiplex PCR, and its TCRdb copy is limited to in-frame clones, with some not included. The profile shows about 240,000 clones, about 79% of them singletons. The sample comprised peripheral blood. These receptors all stem from a woman aged 80 or over with acute or convalescent COVID-19. Both conserved end residues are part of each CDR3.

cdr3_aa j_call v_call
CASNREQFQPQHF TRBJ1-5 TRBV19
CASSLRGQLNTGELFF TRBJ2-2 TRBV5-1
CASSYESGDYTF TRBJ1-2 TRBV6-5
CASSSSRLADTQYF TRBJ2-3 TRBV11-2
CASRGDSNQPQHF TRBJ1-5 TRBV2
CASSPVGTATFHQPQHF TRBJ1-5 TRBV7-2
CASSQPGQGNQPQHF TRBJ1-5 TRBV28
CASKGMTEAFF TRBJ1-1 TRBV28
CASSLGRLNTEAFF TRBJ1-1 TRBV19
CASSSQGHKNTGELFF TRBJ2-2 TRBV28
CASSPREVAGRPYEQYF TRBJ2-7 TRBV7-9
CATSRTGGTNTEAFF TRBJ1-1 TRBV15
CASSHLEHQRATNEKLFF TRBJ1-4 TRBV23-1
CASSPGQGLDSGNTIYF TRBJ1-3 TRBV5-1
CASSSRIDGKNIQYF TRBJ2-4 TRBV5-4
CASSFPALAETQYF TRBJ2-5 TRBV28
CASSLMRGPQETQYF TRBJ2-5 TRBV7-8
CATSTTVTGELFF TRBJ2-2 TRBV15
CASSWIRGAGGSGANVLTF TRBJ2-6 TRBV5-8
CASRPRDRDADTQYF TRBJ2-3 TRBV6-5
CASSEATGSYEQYF TRBJ2-7 TRBV2
CASRGLAGLGVDTQYF TRBJ2-3 TRBV2
CASSTGLAGGPGTDTQYF TRBJ2-3 TRBV10-1
CAIRSDRGGSTEAFF TRBJ1-1 TRBV10-3
CSAGQSYEQYF TRBJ2-7 TRBV20-1
CASSPNGGSSGFDTQYF TRBJ2-3 TRBV7-7
CASSRKQGTSNSPLHF TRBJ1-6 TRBV3-1/TRBV3-2
CASSIGAWVDTQYF TRBJ2-3 TRBV21-1
CAISGTSGGLDEQFF TRBJ2-1 TRBV10-3
CASSQSRGNSPLHF TRBJ1-6 TRBV14
CASSFPDFSSGNTIYF TRBJ1-3 TRBV27
CASSIGGNSPLHF TRBJ1-6 TRBV19
CATSKGQGFGAFF TRBJ1-1 TRBV24-1
CASSPQGGYTDTQYF TRBJ2-3 TRBV5-1
CASSSQGALLQAFF TRBJ1-1 TRBV5-1
CASSFRWSNYGYTF TRBJ1-2 TRBV27
CASSLVQVETQYF TRBJ2-5 TRBV5-1
CASSENPSWYEQYF TRBJ2-7 TRBV2
CASSRAGGNEKLFF TRBJ1-4 TRBV4-1
CASSVVGGVGYTF TRBJ1-2 TRBV9
CASSLEQGFADTQYF TRBJ2-3 TRBV5-1
CASRMGQTYNSPLHF TRBJ1-6 TRBV2
CASRAPTGAGYGYTF TRBJ1-2 TRBV6-5
CASSKEQGVETQYF TRBJ2-5 TRBV21-1
CASSRTVVEAFF TRBJ1-1 TRBV12-3/TRBV12-4
CASEGANTQYF TRBJ2-3 TRBV19
CASSFPGRGGELFF TRBJ2-2 TRBV6-5
CAWSRPGTGAAQPQHF TRBJ1-5 TRBV30
CASMLRGWDTEAFF TRBJ1-1 TRBV19
CASSPTGLGNTIYF TRBJ1-3 TRBV2
CASSPTGDRGRRPQHF TRBJ1-5 TRBV21-1
CATSEGRSEKLFF TRBJ1-4 TRBV24-1
CASSFSRGETQYF TRBJ2-5 TRBV7-3
CASSLYANREGRARFYEQYF TRBJ2-7 TRBV27
CASSQAGLNGNTIYF TRBJ1-3 TRBV3-1/TRBV3-2
CASSSTGNNQPQHF TRBJ1-5 TRBV2
CASSEMGGRVDGYTF TRBJ1-2 TRBV2
CASSISLQGAAQPQHF TRBJ1-5 TRBV5-5
CASSIRGRANYGYTF TRBJ1-2 TRBV7-2
CASSSTGNEQFF TRBJ2-1 TRBV6-5